This TCR beta chain was retrieved from a study of blood T cell repertoires in COVID-19. Background on the study: Sites across the United States, Italy and Spain contributed samples from acute and convalescent COVID-19.

Here immunoSEQ multiplex PCR was the method, and the copy in TCRdb shows in-frame clones only, minus some. The table has roughly 130,000 clones, approximately 89% seen once; the top ten hold roughly a tenth. The length of the CDR3 is 12 residues. The V gene lost 5 bases and the J gene lost 6 bases, with 11 bases spanning the gap. The germline V gene has CDR1 SEHNR and CDR2 FQNEAQ (reference sequence). The origin of this receptor is a man in his sixties with active or convalescent COVID-19. The V and J genes are TRBV7-9 and TRBJ2-7; D is unresolved. Sequenced material: peripheral blood. This CDR3 reads CASSGIKSEQYF. CDR3 coding DNA: TGTGCCAGCAGCGGTATCAAGAGCGAGCAGTACTTC.